The following is a T cell receptor beta chain sequence with its context. The ends were cut back, 0 bases at V and 12 bases at J, with 11 bases in the middle. The CDR3 has 13 amino acids. Germline V gene lookup returns CDR1 LGHDT and CDR2 YNNKEL (reference sequence). TCRdb's table, derived via immunoSEQ multiplex PCR, lists solely in-frame clones and lacks some. The sample consists of 100,000 to 140,000 clones, around 90% of them appearing once. This entry belongs to a study of T cell responses to AZD1222 COVID-19 vaccine. The source material was peripheral blood, sampled on day 0 of AZD1222 vaccination. The V gene is TRBV3-1 (or the pseudogene TRBV3-2), the J gene TRBJ1-4, with D hard to call. The clonotype comes from an adult in good health. The CDR3 is CASSQEIRQQLFF. Written as DNA, the CDR3 is TGTGCCAGCAGCCAAGAAATCAGGCAGCAACTGTTTTTT.